Listed below are T cell receptor beta chains from one sample, sequenced in a study of CD8 T cells in ankylosing spondylitis. TCRdb independently ran MiXCR on the 5' RACE reads; one entry per CDR3 protein. Of 700,000 to 1,000,000 distinct CDR3 sequences listed, 12% are singletons. Sequenced input: blood, either unsorted or a sorted T cell fraction (not recorded which). Receptor source: a male donor with ankylosing spondylitis. Both conserved end residues are part of each CDR3. Each record gives: D gene, V gene, clone size, J gene, CDR3 DNA, CDR3 protein. The D gene is left open where the match is weak. For some rows the clone size is stated as once, few or many, or as a class when expanded; others skip it.

D gene: NA; V gene: TRBV7-9; clone size: NA; J gene: TRBJ2-5; CDR3 DNA: TGTGCCAGCAGCTTTACGGGACGGCAAGAGACCCAGTACTTC; CDR3 protein: CASSFTGRQETQYF
D gene: NA; V gene: TRBV11-2; clone size: few; J gene: TRBJ2-1; CDR3 DNA: TGTGCCAGCAGCAGGGAACCCTCGAGGGCCTACAATGAGCAGTTCTTC; CDR3 protein: CASSREPSRAYNEQFF
D gene: NA; V gene: TRBV27; clone size: NA; J gene: TRBJ2-3; CDR3 DNA: TGTGCCAGCAGTCCTGGGATGCGCACAGATACGCAGTATTTT; CDR3 protein: CASSPGMRTDTQYF
D gene: TRBD2; V gene: TRBV20-1; clone size: NA; J gene: TRBJ2-7; CDR3 DNA: TGCAGTGCTTTGCCGGGGGGGCCCTACGAGCAGTACTTC; CDR3 protein: CSALPGGPYEQYF
D gene: NA; V gene: TRBV6-2/TRBV6-3; clone size: few; J gene: TRBJ2-7; CDR3 DNA: TGTGCCAGCAGTTACCTCCCCCGGACGGCTTCCTACGAGCAGTACTTC; CDR3 protein: CASSYLPRTASYEQYF
D gene: NA; V gene: TRBV7-9; clone size: NA; J gene: TRBJ2-7; CDR3 DNA: TGTGCCAGCAGCTTGTCTTTTGTACCGGACGAGCAGTACTTC; CDR3 protein: CASSLSFVPDEQYF
D gene: NA; V gene: TRBV5-1; clone size: many; J gene: TRBJ1-1; CDR3 DNA: TGCGCCAGCAGCTTGGGGGCGGGGATCATGAACACTGAAGCTTTCTTT; CDR3 protein: CASSLGAGIMNTEAFF
D gene: TRBD2; V gene: TRBV5-1; clone size: few; J gene: TRBJ2-1; CDR3 DNA: TGCGCCAGCAGCCCGAGCGGGGGTACCTACTCCTACAATGAGCAGTTCTTC; CDR3 protein: CASSPSGGTYSYNEQFF
D gene: NA; V gene: TRBV6-1; clone size: few; J gene: TRBJ1-5; CDR3 DNA: TGTGCCAGCTGGAAGGGATCAGGCAATCAGCCCCAGCATTTT; CDR3 protein: CASWKGSGNQPQHF
D gene: TRBD2; V gene: TRBV6-1; clone size: few; J gene: TRBJ2-3; CDR3 DNA: TGTGCCAGCACCCCCCGGGCGGGGGGCAACACAGATACGCAGTATTTT; CDR3 protein: CASTPRAGGNTDTQYF
D gene: NA; V gene: TRBV7-2; clone size: many; J gene: TRBJ1-1; CDR3 DNA: TGTGCCAGCAGCTTTAGTAACGGCTACACTGAAGCTTTCTTT; CDR3 protein: CASSFSNGYTEAFF
D gene: NA; V gene: TRBV29-1; clone size: NA; J gene: TRBJ2-2; CDR3 DNA: TGCAGCGTTGGTTCGAGGACCGGGGAGCTGTTTTTT; CDR3 protein: CSVGSRTGELFF
D gene: TRBD2; V gene: TRBV20-1; clone size: few; J gene: TRBJ2-3; CDR3 DNA: TGCAGTGCTAGTGGGGTAGCGGGAGCTTCAGATACGCAGTATTTT; CDR3 protein: CSASGVAGASDTQYF
D gene: NA; V gene: TRBV15; clone size: NA; J gene: TRBJ1-1; CDR3 DNA: TGTGCCACCAGCAGAGATGGGAGCAGGGCACCTGAAGCTTTCTTT; CDR3 protein: CATSRDGSRAPEAFF
D gene: NA; V gene: TRBV5-6; clone size: NA; J gene: TRBJ2-3; CDR3 DNA: TGTGCCAGCAGCTTTAGGCCCGGGCACTGGACAGATACGCAGTATTTT; CDR3 protein: CASSFRPGHWTDTQYF
D gene: NA; V gene: TRBV5-1; clone size: NA; J gene: TRBJ1-2; CDR3 DNA: TGCGCCAGCAGCCTTGGGACCGACGTTAACTATGGCTACACCTTC; CDR3 protein: CASSLGTDVNYGYTF
D gene: NA; V gene: TRBV6-5; clone size: many; J gene: TRBJ2-3; CDR3 DNA: TGTGCCAGCAGTTGGCTATCTAGCACAGATACGCAGTATTTT; CDR3 protein: CASSWLSSTDTQYF
D gene: NA; V gene: TRBV5-5; clone size: NA; J gene: TRBJ1-2; CDR3 DNA: TGTGCCAGCAGCTTGGCCCCAGGCCCCTATGGCTACACCTTC; CDR3 protein: CASSLAPGPYGYTF
D gene: TRBD2; V gene: TRBV2; clone size: few; J gene: TRBJ2-5; CDR3 DNA: TGTGCCAGCAGTGAACCTAGCGGGGGGGAAGAGACCCAGTACTTC; CDR3 protein: CASSEPSGGEETQYF
D gene: TRBD1; V gene: TRBV6-4; clone size: NA; J gene: TRBJ2-1; CDR3 DNA: TGTGCCAGCAGGCAGGGGGCCTCCTACAATGAGCAGTTCTTC; CDR3 protein: CASRQGASYNEQFF
D gene: NA; V gene: TRBV29-1; clone size: few; J gene: TRBJ2-5; CDR3 DNA: TGCAGCGTTGGGACGGAGTTGGAGACCCAGTACTTC; CDR3 protein: CSVGTELETQYF
D gene: NA; V gene: TRBV4-3; clone size: few; J gene: TRBJ1-2; CDR3 DNA: TGCGCCAGCAGCCCTCGGACCGGCCCTAACTATGGCTACACCTTC; CDR3 protein: CASSPRTGPNYGYTF
D gene: NA; V gene: TRBV6-1; clone size: few; J gene: TRBJ1-1; CDR3 DNA: TGTGCCAGCAGTCGTGACAGTGGGTCCACTGAAGCTTTCTTT; CDR3 protein: CASSRDSGSTEAFF
D gene: NA; V gene: TRBV5-5; clone size: many; J gene: TRBJ2-4; CDR3 DNA: TGTGCCAGCAGCCAAGAGGGTGTGAACCTTAGGAACATTCAGTACTTC; CDR3 protein: CASSQEGVNLRNIQYF
D gene: TRBD2; V gene: TRBV3-1; clone size: NA; J gene: TRBJ2-1; CDR3 DNA: TGTGCCAGCAGCCAAGATCGACTCGGGCTAGCGGGGGACAATGAGCAGTTCTTC; CDR3 protein: CASSQDRLGLAGDNEQFF
D gene: TRBD1; V gene: TRBV7-2; clone size: many; J gene: TRBJ2-1; CDR3 DNA: TGTGCCAGCAGCCCGGACAGGGGAACCTACAATGAGCAGTTCTTC; CDR3 protein: CASSPDRGTYNEQFF
D gene: NA; V gene: TRBV20-1; clone size: NA; J gene: TRBJ2-7; CDR3 DNA: TGCAGTGCTCCTATAGCGGCTCTCTACGAGCAGTACTTC; CDR3 protein: CSAPIAALYEQYF
D gene: NA; V gene: TRBV18; clone size: NA; J gene: TRBJ1-5; CDR3 DNA: TGTGCCAGCTCACCAGTGGGCATTTTTCAGCCCCAGCATTTT; CDR3 protein: CASSPVGIFQPQHF
D gene: NA; V gene: TRBV4-3; clone size: few; J gene: TRBJ1-6; CDR3 DNA: TGCGCCAGCAGCCAAGTCGGGGTTTCACCCCTCCACTTT; CDR3 protein: CASSQVGVSPLHF
D gene: NA; V gene: TRBV15; clone size: NA; J gene: TRBJ1-2; CDR3 DNA: TGTGCCACCAGCAGAGAAGGGGCAGCCCGCTATGGCTACACCTTC; CDR3 protein: CATSREGAARYGYTF
D gene: TRBD2; V gene: TRBV4-3; clone size: NA; J gene: TRBJ2-7; CDR3 DNA: TGCGCCAGCAGCCAATTTCCCCCGACTAGCGGCTCATCTCCCGCGGCCTACGAGCAGTACTTC; CDR3 protein: CASSQFPPTSGSSPAAYEQYF
D gene: NA; V gene: TRBV27; clone size: NA; J gene: TRBJ1-5; CDR3 DNA: TGTGCCAGCAGTTTACTCGCAGGGTCGGTGCCCCAGCATTTT; CDR3 protein: CASSLLAGSVPQHF
D gene: TRBD2; V gene: TRBV7-9; clone size: NA; J gene: TRBJ2-2; CDR3 DNA: TGTGCCAGCAGCTTCGAGCGGGGCTGGGACACCGGGGAGCTGTTTTTT; CDR3 protein: CASSFERGWDTGELFF
D gene: NA; V gene: TRBV6-2/TRBV6-3; clone size: many; J gene: TRBJ2-1; CDR3 DNA: TGTGCCAGCAGTCCGACTGGCGGGGTCTACAATGAGCAGTTCTTC; CDR3 protein: CASSPTGGVYNEQFF
D gene: TRBD2; V gene: TRBV4-3; clone size: NA; J gene: TRBJ2-7; CDR3 DNA: TGCGCCAGCAGCCAAGCCCTTAGCGGGGGGCAAGTCGAGCAGTACTTC; CDR3 protein: CASSQALSGGQVEQYF
D gene: NA; V gene: TRBV29-1; clone size: few; J gene: TRBJ1-1; CDR3 DNA: TGCAGCGTTGGTAGCATCAACACTGAAGCTTTCTTT; CDR3 protein: CSVGSINTEAFF
D gene: TRBD2; V gene: TRBV27; clone size: NA; J gene: TRBJ2-7; CDR3 DNA: TGTGCCAGCACAAGGACTAGCGGGGGGATAACCTACGAGCAGTACTTC; CDR3 protein: CASTRTSGGITYEQYF
D gene: NA; V gene: TRBV15; clone size: few; J gene: TRBJ2-1; CDR3 DNA: TGTGCCACCAGCAGAACCCGGACAGACAACAATGAGCAGTTCTTC; CDR3 protein: CATSRTRTDNNEQFF
D gene: TRBD2; V gene: TRBV5-1; clone size: few; J gene: TRBJ2-2; CDR3 DNA: TGCGCCAGCAGCGCGGGACTAGCGGGAGGGACCGGGGAGCTGTTTTTT; CDR3 protein: CASSAGLAGGTGELFF
D gene: TRBD1; V gene: TRBV6-1; clone size: NA; J gene: TRBJ1-5; CDR3 DNA: TGTGCCAGCAGCCTTACCGGGACAGGGTTAGGTCAGCCCCAGCATTTT; CDR3 protein: CASSLTGTGLGQPQHF
D gene: TRBD2; V gene: TRBV20-1; clone size: NA; J gene: TRBJ2-1; CDR3 DNA: TGCAGTGCTAGTTTAGCGGGAACCAATGAGCAGTTCTTC; CDR3 protein: CSASLAGTNEQFF
D gene: NA; V gene: TRBV4-2; clone size: NA; J gene: TRBJ2-2; CDR3 DNA: TGTGCCAGCACCTCAAATACGAACACCGGGGAGCTGTTTTTT; CDR3 protein: CASTSNTNTGELFF
D gene: NA; V gene: TRBV12-3/TRBV12-4; clone size: NA; J gene: TRBJ1-4; CDR3 DNA: TGTGCCAGCAGCCTCTTTCCTCAAACAGGGAGTTTATTTTTT; CDR3 protein: CASSLFPQTGSLFF
D gene: TRBD1; V gene: TRBV4-2; clone size: NA; J gene: TRBJ2-7; CDR3 DNA: TGTGCCAGCAGCCGAGACAGGGGCTACTACGAGCAGTACTTC; CDR3 protein: CASSRDRGYYEQYF
D gene: NA; V gene: TRBV20-1; clone size: many; J gene: TRBJ1-1; CDR3 DNA: TGCAGTGCTAGAGTTAACAGGGCCACTGAAGCTTTCTTT; CDR3 protein: CSARVNRATEAFF
D gene: NA; V gene: TRBV7-2; clone size: NA; J gene: TRBJ2-1; CDR3 DNA: TGTGCCAGCAGGTGGGGACGATGGAATGAGCAGTTCTTC; CDR3 protein: CASRWGRWNEQFF
D gene: TRBD2; V gene: TRBV20-1; clone size: many; J gene: TRBJ2-5; CDR3 DNA: TGCAGTGCTAGCCGGGACTACCCAGACGGGACCCAGTACTTC; CDR3 protein: CSASRDYPDGTQYF
D gene: TRBD1; V gene: TRBV2; clone size: few; J gene: TRBJ1-6; CDR3 DNA: TGTGCCAGCAGAGCGGACAGGGAGGGACCCCTCCACTTT; CDR3 protein: CASRADREGPLHF
D gene: TRBD2; V gene: TRBV20-1; clone size: many; J gene: TRBJ2-1; CDR3 DNA: TGCAGCACCGGCGGGAGGAGATACAATGAGCAGTTCTTC; CDR3 protein: CSTGGRRYNEQFF
D gene: NA; V gene: TRBV7-2; clone size: many; J gene: TRBJ2-7; CDR3 DNA: TGTGCCAGCAGCTTAGGGTGGGGGCCGGCCTACGAGCAGTACTTC; CDR3 protein: CASSLGWGPAYEQYF
D gene: NA; V gene: TRBV6-2/TRBV6-3; clone size: few; J gene: TRBJ1-5; CDR3 DNA: TGTGCCAGCACCTTTAGGGGCATAAGGGATCAGCCCCAGCATTTT; CDR3 protein: CASTFRGIRDQPQHF
D gene: NA; V gene: TRBV28; clone size: NA; J gene: TRBJ1-2; CDR3 DNA: TGTGCCAGCAGTTCCGGGATTTATAGGGGCTACACCTTC; CDR3 protein: CASSSGIYRGYTF
D gene: NA; V gene: TRBV5-1; clone size: few; J gene: TRBJ2-1; CDR3 DNA: TGCGCCAGCAGCTTAGTAGGCGGAATGAGCTCCTACAATGAGCAGTTCTTC; CDR3 protein: CASSLVGGMSSYNEQFF
D gene: NA; V gene: TRBV18; clone size: few; J gene: TRBJ2-3; CDR3 DNA: TGTGCCAGCTCACCTTGGCAGGAGATATTTACGGATACGCAGTATTTT; CDR3 protein: CASSPWQEIFTDTQYF
D gene: NA; V gene: TRBV5-1; clone size: NA; J gene: TRBJ2-2; CDR3 DNA: TGCGCCAGCAGCTTCCGGGACGTGAACACCGGGGAGCTGTTTTTT; CDR3 protein: CASSFRDVNTGELFF
D gene: NA; V gene: TRBV15; clone size: NA; J gene: TRBJ2-1; CDR3 DNA: TGTGCCACCGCCCCGGGTAGATCCTACAATGAGCAGTTCTTC; CDR3 protein: CATAPGRSYNEQFF
D gene: NA; V gene: TRBV16; clone size: few; J gene: TRBJ2-1; CDR3 DNA: TGTGCCAGCAGCCAATCGAATTACAATGAGCAGTTCTTC; CDR3 protein: CASSQSNYNEQFF
D gene: TRBD1; V gene: TRBV15; clone size: NA; J gene: TRBJ1-6; CDR3 DNA: TGTGCCACCAGCGTTACAGGGGGCCGGTCACCCCTCCACTTT; CDR3 protein: CATSVTGGRSPLHF
D gene: TRBD2; V gene: TRBV7-7; clone size: few; J gene: TRBJ2-3; CDR3 DNA: TGTGCTAGCAGCCCCGGACTAGCGGGAGCAGCAGATACGCAGTATTTT; CDR3 protein: CASSPGLAGAADTQYF